This T cell receptor beta chain was sequenced during a study of Graves' ophthalmopathy and Graves' hyperthyroidism. Study results and limitations: Using 13 signatures, a model distinguished ophthalmopathy from stable hyperthyroidism, reaching around 90% sensitivity and 81.08% specificity.

Beta-chain TCR CDR3 regions were amplified from RNA transcripts. HTBI primers primed a first-round RT-PCR, and a second-round multiplex PCR followed. TCRdb passed the multiplex PCR reads through MiXCR, listing each CDR3 protein once. Of roughly 230,000 distinct CDR3 sequences listed, 20% to 25% are singletons. Trimming took off 6 bases at V and 4 bases at J, with 12 bases between the two ends. The CDR3 totals 13 residues. None of the included patients had other autoimmune diseases, uncontrolled infections, pregnancy or lactation, as these led to exclusion. Orbital computed tomography, thyroid ultrasound, TRAb, serum thyroxine and clinical symptoms formed the basis of diagnosis. In this sample, this clonotype turned up many times. Its specificity is not known. The CDR3 does not close with the conserved phenylalanine or tryptophan, likely indicating a read error.

The sequenced sample consisted of peripheral blood. This clonotype was obtained from a woman between 50 and 59 years old with Graves' ophthalmopathy. The chain recombines TRBV12-3 or TRBV12-4 with TRBJ1-2; no reliable D call. CDR3 nucleotides: TGTGCCAGCAGCCCTGGGGAATCCTATGGCTACACCCTC. Amino acids: CASSPGESYGYTL.